What follows are 14 T cell receptor beta chains derived from one specimen sequenced in a study of low-dose radiotherapy and immunotherapy resistance in tumors. Alpha and beta chains were covered, as first-strand cDNA relied on TRAV- and TRBV-specific primers. The authors ran roughly 20 PCR cycles to amplify TCRs with a constant-region primer and V-primer adapter. TCRdb reprocessed the reads with MiXCR, giving one entry per CDR3 protein. This table has around 80,000 distinct CDR3 sequences, around a sixth appearing once. Indicated time point: after trial treatment. The treatment: LDRT plus nivolumab, ipilimumab, low-dose cyclophosphamide and aspirin (RACIN trial). The sequencing used PBMCs, collected after low-dose radiotherapy plus immunotherapy. The receptors derive from a male donor with prostate cancer.

About this clonotype: It differs at one base from a far larger clone, so likely a read error. The chain combines TRBV6-1 with TRBJ1-1; no firm D call. CDR3 length: 13 amino acids. CDR1 is MNHNS and CDR2 is SASEGT in the germline V gene. The CDR3 sequence: CASNLGGNTEASF. The CDR3 DNA follows: TGTGCCAGCAACTTAGGTGGGAACACTGAAGCTTCCTTT.

This clonotype was detected ten times or more. CDR3 in amino acids: CASSLGTGLDEQYF. CDR3 DNA: TGTGCCAGCAGTTTAGGGACAGGCTTGGACGAGCAGTACTTC. This rearrangement joins TRBV28 to TRBJ2-7, with 8 positions matching TRBD1. Germline V CDR1 and CDR2: MDHEN, SYDVKM. This CDR3 is built from 14 residues. After removal of 2 bases from V and 5 bases from J, the junction contained 5 bases not matched to a gene.

Many counts were recorded for this clonotype. V usage is TRBV29-1 and J usage is TRBJ2-7; the D gene could be TRBD1 or TRBD2 (5 bases each). This CDR3 spans 12 amino acids. Trimming removed 4 bases at V and 3 bases at J, with 10 bases between. Germline assignment: CDR1 SQVTM and CDR2 ANQGSEA. CDR3 in amino acids: CSVGGDFYEQYF. The CDR3, as DNA: TGCAGCGTTGGAGGGGATTTCTACGAGCAGTACTTC.

There are a few counts of this clonotype. V gene TRBV29-1 combines with J gene TRBJ2-1, with D unclear. CDR1 is SQVTM and CDR2 is ANQGSEA in the germline V gene. Between the trimmed V and J ends, which lost 1 base and 5 bases, there was a span of 3 bases. The CDR3 totals 11 residues. The CDR3 sequence is CSVEGNNEQFF. CDR3 bases: TGCAGCGTTGAAGGTAACAATGAGCAGTTCTTC.

This clonotype was found many times. V usage is TRBV7-2 and J usage is TRBJ2-7; D uncertain. The CDR3 covers 14 residues. The V end lost 0 bases, the J end lost 1 base, and 7 bases lay between the germline ends. Per the germline V gene, CDR1 is SGHTA and CDR2 is FQGNSA. The CDR3 is CASSLAKESYEQYF. Written as DNA, the CDR3 is TGTGCCAGCAGCTTAGCTAAAGAGTCCTACGAGCAGTACTTC.

This clonotype was found many times. The chain uses TRBV10-3 and TRBJ1-1, with 10 positions matching TRBD1. Looked up from germline, CDR1 is ENHRY and CDR2 is SYGVKD. CDR3 length: 15 residues. V lost 1 base and J lost 4; bases outside the gene matches: 3. CDR3 in DNA: TGTGCCATCAGTGAGTGGGGACAGGGGAGCACTGAAGCTTTCTTT. Translating gives CAISEWGQGSTEAFF.

This clonotype was detected ten times or more. The V call is TRBV7-2, the J call TRBJ2-7; a weak D match, TRBD2 (6 bases). Germline loops: CDR1 SGHTA, CDR2 FQGNSA. There are 15 residues in the CDR3. The germline V and J ends were trimmed by 1 base and 0 bases, with 10 bases remaining between them. CDR3 loop: CASSLDPGGSYEQYF. For the CDR3, the DNA is TGTGCCAGCAGCTTAGATCCCGGGGGCTCCTACGAGCAGTACTTC. Full variable domain (outside the CDR3, taken from reference TRBV7-2 and TRBJ2-7): GAGVSQSPSNKVTEKGKDVELRCDPISGHTALYWYRQSLGQGLEFLIYFQGNSAPDKSGLPSDRFSAERTGGSVSTLTIQRTQQEDSAVYLCASSLDPGGSYEQYFGPGTRLTVT.

This clonotype was observed many times. The rearrangement joins TRBV4-3 to TRBJ2-3, with 10 bases that match TRBD2. The CDR3 consists of 15 residues. After removal of 2 bases from V and 4 bases from J, the junction contained 3 bases not matched to a gene. From germline, CDR1 is LGHNA and CDR2 YSLEER. The CDR3 nucleotides are TGCGCCAGCAGCCAATCTAGCGGGAGACCAGATACGCAGTATTTT. Translation: CASSQSSGRPDTQYF.

This clonotype was seen at least ten times. This chain links TRBV28 with TRBJ2-7; no reliable D call. Between the trimmed V and J ends, which lost 8 bases and 2 bases, there was a span of 7 bases. This CDR3 contains 11 residues. Germline CDR1 is MDHEN and CDR2 is SYDVKM. The CDR3 protein is CASGSAYEQYF. Here the CDR3 DNA reads TGTGCCAGCGGGTCCGCCTACGAGCAGTACTTC.

This clonotype came up many times. The chain recombines TRBV20-1 with TRBJ1-2, with D perhaps matching TRBD1 (6 bases). This CDR3 is built from 12 residues. V lost 5 bases and J lost 0, with 7 bases in between. CDR1 is DFQATT and CDR2 is SNEGSKA in the germline V gene (reference sequence). DNA of the CDR3: TGCAGTGCTGGGACAACTAACTATGGCTACACCTTC. Translating gives CSAGTTNYGYTF.

The rearrangement links TRBV6-5 to TRBJ1-6; perhaps TRBD1 as D (5 bases). Germline lookup yields CDR1 MNHEY and CDR2 SVGAGI. Trimming removed 6 bases at V and 11 bases at J, with 20 bases between. The CDR3 covers 15 residues. CDR3: CASSSTLDSTPPLHF. CDR3 DNA: TGTGCCAGCAGCTCCACCCTCGACAGCACCCCACCCCTCCACTTT.

This clonotype was seen repeatedly, ten times or more. The chain carries TRBV7-2 and TRBJ2-7; D is uncertain. In germline, CDR1 is SGHTA, CDR2 FQGNSA. V was clipped by 6 bases and J by 3 bases, with 6 bases between them. This CDR3 is 11 amino acids long. The CDR3 is CASSDSYEQYF. Here the CDR3 DNA reads TGTGCCAGCAGTGATAGCTACGAGCAGTACTTC. Filled out from reference TRBV7-2 and TRBJ2-7, the complete variable domain reads GAGVSQSPSNKVTEKGKDVELRCDPISGHTALYWYRQSLGQGLEFLIYFQGNSAPDKSGLPSDRFSAERTGGSVSTLTIQRTQQEDSAVYLCASSDSYEQYFGPGTRLTVT.

This clonotype came up many times. The chain recombines TRBV20-1 with TRBJ1-1; the D is unclear. Deletions cut 0 bases from V and 3 bases from J, with 11 bases between. The length of the CDR3 is 14 residues. The germline V gene has CDR1 DFQATT and CDR2 SNEGSKA (reference sequence). The CDR3 bases are TGCAGTGCTAGAGATTCTGGACCATACACTGAAGCTTTCTTT. It is translated as CSARDSGPYTEAFF.

The genes are TRBV5-4 and TRBJ2-5, with a tentative D call TRBD2 (5 bases). The V gene's germline CDR1 is SGHNT and CDR2 YYREEE (reference sequence). Trimming took 0 bases from V and 5 from J, leaving 20 bases between them. The CDR3 loop spans 17 amino acids. DNA of the CDR3: TGTGCCAGCAGCTTGGACCCCCCGGGGTCTATCTCCGAGACCCAGTACTTC. Protein: CASSLDPPGSISETQYF.